The present entry profiles one T cell receptor beta chain with its context. The sample is drawn from a study of blood T cell repertoires in COVID-19. Study-level information: Donors in the United States, Italy and Spain gave samples during acute or convalescent COVID-19. PBMCs, B-cell-depleted T cells, or T cells were the source of the cDNA or gDNA that made up the material.

The length of the CDR3 is 15 residues. Germline-derived CDR1 and CDR2 are SEHNR and FQNEAQ (reference sequence). Losses at the gene ends were 4 bases for V and 1 base for J; bases not matched to a gene: 4. Generated by immunoSEQ multiplex PCR, the TCRdb table keeps only in-frame clones and is missing some. The table records 90,000 to 150,000 clones, roughly nine tenths of them present only once. Sequencing was performed on peripheral blood. The J gene is TRBJ1-1, the V gene TRBV7-9; the match to TRBD1 covers 9 bases. The clonotype was recovered from a man in his 70s who had recovered from COVID-19. Here the CDR3 reads CASSYWTGANTEAFF. The CDR3 DNA sequence: TGTGCCAGCAGCTATTGGACAGGGGCGAACACTGAAGCTTTCTTT.